A single sample is the source of the 27 T cell receptor beta chains below, sequenced in a study of OX40 agonist ivuxolimab in advanced cancers. Generated by immunoSEQ multiplex PCR, the TCRdb table keeps only in-frame clones and is missing some. Of about 93,000 clones in the sample, under 95% were seen once. The sample here was CD4+ or CD8+ T cells sorted from blood, taken in a trial of the OX40 agonist ivuxolimab. The receptors here all came from an adult with an advanced solid tumor such as melanoma, head and neck, liver or kidney cancer.

The V call is TRBV7-9, the J call TRBJ2-7; TRBD2 agrees at 9 bases. V trimming: 5 bases; J trimming: 7 bases; junction bases outside the gene matches: 12. The CDR3 is 15 residues long. Germline CDR1 is SEHNR and CDR2 is FQNEAQ (reference sequence). The CDR3 loop reads CASSPPGREGREQYF. The CDR3 DNA sequence: TGTGCCAGCAGCCCTCCCGGGCGGGAGGGCCGGGAGCAGTACTTC.

This clone was recorded only once. The V call is TRBV10-3, the J call TRBJ1-1, with 9 bases lining up with TRBD1. This CDR3 is 14 amino acids long. V shed 10 bases, J shed 2 bases, and the junction held 8 bases outside the gene matches. Germline V lookup: CDR1 ENHRY, CDR2 SYGVKD. The CDR3 nucleotides read TGTGCCACCTTGGCGGGACAGGGAAACACTGAAGCTTTCTTT. It specifies CATLAGQGNTEAFF.

This chain connects TRBV11-3 to TRBJ2-7; tentatively, D is TRBD2 (5 bases). The length of the CDR3 is 14 residues. Trimming pared 1 base from V and 0 bases from J, leaving 7 bases between. CDR1 and CDR2 from the germline V gene are SGHNT and YENEEA. The CDR3 DNA reads TGTGCCAGCAGCTTAGTTAGCGTCTCCTACGAGCAGTACTTC. Encoded protein: CASSLVSVSYEQYF.

The chain couples TRBV11-3 to TRBJ1-3, with 8 bases that match TRBD1. The V gene end was trimmed by 4 bases and the J gene end by 4 bases; junction bases not matched to a gene: 6. Germline-derived CDR1 and CDR2 are SGHNT and YENEEA. The CDR3 has 15 amino acids. The DNA of the CDR3 is TGTGCCAGCAGCTCACAACGGGACAGGGGAAACACCATATATTTT. Residues: CASSSQRDRGNTIYF.

The chain couples TRBV6-6 to TRBJ1-3, with D maybe TRBD1 (6 bases). V was cut by 6 bases and J by 4 bases, with 13 bases left in between. The CDR3 loop spans 14 amino acids. The germline CDR1 and CDR2 sequences are MNHNY and SVGAGI (reference sequence). CDR3 bases: TGTGCCAGCAGCCTGACAGGTAGAGGAAACACCATATATTTT. Its protein product is CASSLTGRGNTIYF.

J is TRBJ2-7 and V is TRBV27; no reliable D call. CDR1 MNHEY and CDR2 SMNVEV come from the germline V gene (reference sequence). The CDR3 has 15 amino acids. Trimming took off 2 bases at V and 2 bases at J, with 13 bases between the two ends. The CDR3 DNA reads as TGTGCCAGCAGTTTAGGTGGCGGCAGCCCCTACGAGCAGTACTTC. As protein: CASSLGGGSPYEQYF.

The J gene is TRBJ1-1, the V gene TRBV9; D uncertain. Trimming left V 0 bases short and J 0 bases short, with 18 bases between. The germline CDR1 and CDR2 sequences are SGDLS and YYNGEE. This CDR3 spans 18 amino acids. The CDR3: CASSVGGGSLVMNTEAFF. The DNA for the CDR3 is TGTGCCAGCAGCGTAGGTGGTGGTTCCCTAGTCATGAACACTGAAGCTTTCTTT.

The V gene is TRBV9, the J gene TRBJ2-1; TRBD2 matches 11 bases. The CDR3 totals 17 residues. Trimming cost V 2 bases and J 8 bases; bases outside gene matches: 12. Germline values: CDR1 SGDLS, CDR2 YYNGEE. Here the CDR3 reads CASSVNSGRGSLDEQFF. CDR3 bases: TGTGCCAGCAGCGTGAATAGCGGGAGGGGGTCTTTGGATGAGCAGTTCTTC.

The chain couples TRBV10-3 to TRBJ2-2; TRBD2 matches 8 bases. With 5 bases clipped from V and 7 bases from J, the junction kept 9 bases outside the gene matches. This CDR3 region has 15 residues. Germline V CDR1 and CDR2: ENHRY, SYGVKD. The CDR3 loop reads CAISRSGSGDGELFF. The DNA of the CDR3 is TGTGCCATCAGTAGGAGCGGGAGCGGGGACGGGGAGCTGTTTTTT.

The chain uses TRBV21-1 and TRBJ2-7. TRBV21-1 is noted as a pseudogene. The CDR3 extends over 14 amino acids. Here the CDR3 reads CASSNRKSSYEQYF. The CDR3 bases are TGTGCCAGCAGCAATCGGAAGAGCTCCTACGAGCAGTACTTC.

The rearrangement uses TRBV11-3 and TRBJ2-6; D unresolved. The germline gives CDR1 SGHNT, CDR2 YENEEA. The CDR3 consists of 14 residues. The V gene lost 5 bases and the J gene lost 0 bases, with 5 bases spanning the gap. For the CDR3, the DNA is TGTGCCAGCAGCACAGACTCTGGGGCCAACGTCCTGACTTTC. Protein: CASSTDSGANVLTF.

The rearrangement uses TRBV5-4 and TRBJ1-5, with 10 bases that match TRBD1. Per germline, CDR1 SGHNT and CDR2 YYREEE (reference sequence). With 3 bases clipped from V and 5 bases from J, the junction kept 8 bases outside the gene matches. This CDR3 spans 16 amino acids. The CDR3 loop reads CASSYYRDRGDQPQHF. The CDR3 bases are TGTGCCAGCAGCTATTACCGGGACAGGGGTGATCAGCCCCAGCATTTT.

This clone was seen a few times. This chain connects TRBV30 to TRBJ1-1; D is undetermined. Per the germline V gene, CDR1 is GTSNPN and CDR2 is SVGIG (reference sequence). Trimming took off 2 bases at V and 1 base at J, with 8 bases between the two ends. CDR3 length equals 13 residues. CDR3 DNA: TGTGCCTGGAGTTGGATTTCGAACACTGAAGCTTTCTTT. Translating it yields CAWSWISNTEAFF. Using reference TRBV30 and TRBJ1-1 for the parts outside the CDR3, the full variable domain is SQTIHQWPATLVQPVGSPLSLECTVEGTSNPNLYWYRQAAGRGLQLLFYSVGIGQISSEVPQNLSASRPQDRQFILSSKKLLLSDSGFYLCAWSWISNTEAFFGQGTRLTVV.

The CDR3 spells CASSYSQGGTDTQYF. In DNA form, the CDR3 reads TGTGCCAGCAGTTACTCGCAGGGTGGAACAGATACGCAGTATTTT. The V call is TRBV6-5, the J call TRBJ2-3; D may be TRBD1 (5 bases). CDR1 and CDR2 (germline): MNHEY, SVGAGI. The V and J ends lost 0 bases and 3 bases respectively, with 10 bases between them. This CDR3 has 15 amino acids.

The chain links TRBV6-1 to TRBJ1-5, with TRBD1 as a possible D gene (5 bases). CDR1 and CDR2 (germline): MNHNS, SASEGT. The CDR3 sequence is 17 residues long. The V end lost 3 bases, the J end lost 1 base, and 16 bases lay between the germline ends. The CDR3 region is CASSDLGVRLSNQPQHF. The CDR3 DNA reads as TGTGCCAGCAGTGATCTGGGGGTAAGGCTAAGCAATCAGCCCCAGCATTTT.

This clone was detected only a few times. The chain couples TRBV7-8 to TRBJ1-5, with D unclear. CDR1 is SGHVS, CDR2 FQNEAQ, per germline. The CDR3 has 16 residues. V lost 1 base, J lost 6 bases, and 16 bases lay in between. The CDR3 loop is CASSLVSAQEGQPQHF. In DNA form, the CDR3 reads TGTGCCAGCAGCTTAGTCTCGGCCCAGGAGGGTCAGCCCCAGCATTTT.

This chain uses TRBV19 with TRBJ1-5; 9 bases fit TRBD1. The CDR3 consists of 13 residues. Germline V gene data show CDR1 as LNHDA and CDR2 as SQIVND (reference sequence). V shed 7 bases, J shed 8 bases, and the junction held 6 bases outside the gene matches. In DNA, the CDR3 is TGTGCCAGTACCCTGTGGACAGGGGAGCCCCAGCATTTT. This sequence encodes CASTLWTGEPQHF.

J is TRBJ1-4 and V is TRBV2; D remains ambiguous. Trimming shortened V by 10 bases and J by 2 bases, and 11 bases separated the two germline ends. The CDR3 contains 13 residues. Germline V lookup: CDR1 SNHLY, CDR2 FYNNEI. In DNA, the CDR3 is TGTGCCACGCATGGGGTCACTAATGAAAAACTGTTTTTT. Translated: CATHGVTNEKLFF.

The chain has TRBV4-1 and TRBJ2-5; 11 nucleotides agree with TRBD2. The J segment lost 6 bases and the V segment lost 4 bases, leaving 4 bases of the junction unmatched. Germline V gives CDR1 MGHRA, CDR2 YSYEKL. The CDR3 sequence is 14 residues long. CDR3 residues: CASSLSGGAQTQYF. CDR3 in DNA: TGCGCCAGCAGCCTTAGCGGGGGGGCACAGACCCAGTACTTC.

The V call is TRBV4-2, the J call TRBJ2-2; 15 nucleotides match TRBD2. The CDR3 covers 20 residues. The germline gives CDR1 LGHNA, CDR2 YNFKEQ. The V segment lost 1 base and the J segment 0 bases; nucleotides outside the gene matches: 6. The CDR3, as DNA: TGTGCCAGCAGCCAAGGGGTGGGACTAGCGGGAGGTTCGAACACCGGGGAGCTGTTTTTT. Translating it yields CASSQGVGLAGGSNTGELFF.

The chain joins TRBV7-3 to TRBJ2-4; D gene ambiguous. Germline CDR1 SGHTA, CDR2 FQGTGA. V was trimmed by 4 bases and J by 0 bases, leaving 4 bases between them. The CDR3 runs to 13 residues. CDR3 coding DNA: TGTGCCAGCAGCTCAGAAGCCAAAAACATTCAGTACTTC. This codes for CASSSEAKNIQYF.

V usage is TRBV7-3 and J usage is TRBJ2-3; no definite D call. Between the trimmed V and J ends, which lost 3 bases and 0 bases, there was a span of 7 bases. From germline, CDR1 is SGHTA and CDR2 FQGTGA. There are 14 residues in the CDR3. Here the CDR3 reads CASSLRPSTDTQYF. In DNA, the CDR3 is TGTGCCAGCAGCTTGAGACCGAGCACAGATACGCAGTATTTT.

This chain joins TRBV4-2 and TRBJ2-7, with 8 bases fitting TRBD1. V was pared by 5 bases and J by 3 bases, with 9 bases of the junction left unmatched. The CDR3 contains 15 residues. Germline V lookup: CDR1 LGHNA, CDR2 YNFKEQ. The CDR3 region has the DNA TGTGCCAGCAGCGAAGGACAGGGTGTCAGCTACGAGCAGTACTTC. Protein sequence: CASSEGQGVSYEQYF.

The chain recombines TRBV6-5 with TRBJ1-3; D is ambiguous. The CDR3 spans 13 residues. From germline, CDR1 is MNHEY and CDR2 SVGAGI. Trimming stripped 4 bases from V and 0 bases from J, with 4 bases between. The CDR3 DNA reads as TGTGCCAGCAGTTTGAGCTCTGGAAACACCATATATTTT. This codes for CASSLSSGNTIYF.

Comments on this clone: This CDR3 is also generated by other DNA sequences in the sample. This rearrangement joins TRBV19 to TRBJ2-5; 7 bases line up with TRBD2. This CDR3 spans 12 amino acids. With 6 bases clipped from V and 4 bases from J, the junction kept 2 bases outside the gene matches. The germline V gene has CDR1 LNHDA and CDR2 SQIVND (reference sequence). In DNA form, the CDR3 reads TGTGCCAGTAGGGGGGGGAGAGAGACCCAGTACTTC. Its protein product is CASRGGRETQYF.

About this clone: Distinct nucleotide sequences in the sample also encode this CDR3. The chain recombines TRBV30 with TRBJ2-5; a possible D gene is TRBD1 (5 bases). The CDR3 contains 13 residues. V was shortened by 2 bases and J by 2 bases, with 9 bases between the two germline ends. The germline V gene has CDR1 GTSNPN and CDR2 SVGIG (reference sequence). The CDR3 bases are TGTGCCTGGAGTAGGGCAGGGCAAGAGACCCAGTACTTC. It codes for CAWSRAGQETQYF.

This sequence joins TRBV19 and TRBJ2-5; tentatively, D is TRBD2 (5 bases). CDR3 length: 13 amino acids. The germline V and J ends were trimmed by 4 bases and 5 bases, with 11 bases remaining between them. Germline assignment: CDR1 LNHDA and CDR2 SQIVND (reference sequence). The DNA for the CDR3 is TGTGCCAGTAGTACAGGTAGCGTGGAGACCCAGTACTTC. It codes for CASSTGSVETQYF. The full variable domain, its missing parts supplied by reference TRBV19 and TRBJ2-5, is DGGITQSPKYLFRKEGQNVTLSCEQNLNHDAMYWYRQDPGQGLRLIYYSQIVNDFQKGDIAEGYSVSREKKESFPLTVTSAQKNPTAFYLCASSTGSVETQYFGPGTRLLVL.